Sequencing of this T cell receptor beta chain was carried out in a study of blood T cell repertoires in COVID-19. Study context: The samples span acute and convalescent COVID-19 from the United States, Italy and Spain.

Everyone who took part was roughly 18 to 89 years old, and they came from over 20 US areas. Cohort assignment relied on participant-reported clinical history. Deletions cut 0 bases from V and 6 bases from J, with 11 bases between. The CDR3 covers 13 residues. From germline, CDR1 is GTSNPN and CDR2 SVGIG (reference sequence). In the authors' workflow: Amplification of reference gene primers was used by the study to estimate nucleated cell counts. TCRdb's table, derived via immunoSEQ multiplex PCR, lists solely in-frame clones and lacks some. V and J calls and clone size follow that table, whereas D and trimming were derived from the DNA. The profile shows 270,000 or so clones, around 93% of them singletons.

The sequencing sample was made of PBMCs or T cells enriched from blood (not recorded which). The receptor's source is a man aged 35-49 years who had been exposed to COVID-19. The chain combines TRBV30 with TRBJ1-1, with D unclear. CDR3 amino acids: CAWSVRGFAEAFF. The CDR3 nucleotides are TGTGCCTGGAGTGTACGAGGGTTTGCTGAAGCTTTCTTT.